This T cell receptor (beta chain) was identified in a study of control samples from healthy donors and cancer patients. Assay used: immunoSEQ multiplex PCR; TCRdb lists only in-frame clones, some missing. The table has approximately 72,000 clones, approximately 90% seen once. The V end was cut by 0 bases, the J end by 0 bases, with 12 bases between. Germline CDR1 and CDR2: LGHNT and FRNRAP. This CDR3 is built from 16 residues. This chain connects TRBV12-5 to TRBJ2-7, with D maybe TRBD2 (5 bases). Sequenced: blood. The receptor's source is a man aged 50 or older in good health. CDR3 loop: CASGLVLGPTSYEQYF. DNA of the CDR3: TGTGCTAGTGGTTTGGTACTAGGGCCTACCTCCTACGAGCAGTACTTC.